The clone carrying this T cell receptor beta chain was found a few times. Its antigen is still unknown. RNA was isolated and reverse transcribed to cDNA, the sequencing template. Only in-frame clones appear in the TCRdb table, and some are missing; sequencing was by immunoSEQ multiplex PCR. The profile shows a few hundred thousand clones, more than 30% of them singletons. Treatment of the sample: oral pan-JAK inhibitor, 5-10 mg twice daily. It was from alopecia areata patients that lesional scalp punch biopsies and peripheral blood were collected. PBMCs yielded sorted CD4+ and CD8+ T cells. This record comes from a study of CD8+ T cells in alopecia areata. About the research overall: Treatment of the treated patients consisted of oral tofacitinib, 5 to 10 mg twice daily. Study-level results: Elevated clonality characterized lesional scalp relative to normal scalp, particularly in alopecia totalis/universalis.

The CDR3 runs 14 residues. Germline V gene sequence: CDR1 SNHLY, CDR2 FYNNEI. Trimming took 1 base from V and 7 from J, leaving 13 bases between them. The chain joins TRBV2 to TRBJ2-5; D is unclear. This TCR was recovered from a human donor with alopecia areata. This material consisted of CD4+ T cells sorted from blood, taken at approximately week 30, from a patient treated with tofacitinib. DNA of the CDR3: TGTGCCAGCAGTGAAGGGATAGGATTTAGGACCCAGTACTTC. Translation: CASSEGIGFRTQYF.